A single sample is the source of the 5 T cell receptor beta chains below, sequenced in a study of blood T cell repertoires in COVID-19. The protocol was immunoSEQ multiplex PCR, while the TCRdb copy is restricted to in-frame clones and leaves out a portion. The data contain tens of thousands of clones, 85% of them singletons. Specimen: peripheral blood. The receptors here all came from a human donor with acute or convalescent COVID-19. The donor label of this sample is uncertain.

The chain combines TRBV3-1 (or the pseudogene TRBV3-2) with TRBJ1-2; 7 bases map to TRBD1. This CDR3 comprises 13 residues. V lost 6 bases and J lost 8; bases outside the gene matches: 9. Germline values: CDR1 LGHDT, CDR2 YNNKEL (reference sequence). The CDR3 sequence: CASRSTGAKGYTF. Here the CDR3 DNA reads TGTGCCAGCAGGTCAACAGGGGCAAAAGGCTACACCTTC.

The chain has TRBV19 and TRBJ1-3; D is perhaps TRBD1 (6 bases). V was trimmed by 5 bases and J by 0 bases, leaving 8 bases between them. CDR3 length: 14 amino acids. CDR1 and CDR2 from the germline V gene are LNHDA and SQIVND (reference sequence). The CDR3 spells CASSLDSSGNTIYF. The CDR3 region has the DNA TGTGCCAGTAGTCTGGACAGCTCTGGAAACACCATATATTTT.

J is TRBJ1-2 and V is TRBV29-1; TRBD1 aligns across 9 bases. In germline, CDR1 is SQVTM, CDR2 ANQGSEA. The J segment lost 6 bases and the V segment lost 6 bases, leaving 11 bases of the junction unmatched. CDR3 length: 14 amino acids. The DNA for the CDR3 is TGCAGCGTACGGAACACAGGGGGCAGGGATGGCTACACCTTC. This codes for CSVRNTGGRDGYTF.

In DNA form, the CDR3 reads TGTGCCATCAGAGGCACCCGGGACAGGGTCTATGGCTACACCTTC. This encodes CAIRGTRDRVYGYTF. The V gene is TRBV10-3, the J gene TRBJ1-2, with TRBD1 matching over 9 bases. The J segment lost 4 bases and the V segment lost 6 bases, leaving 9 bases of the junction unmatched. The CDR3 has 15 residues. From germline, CDR1 is ENHRY and CDR2 SYGVKD.

This clone has a handful of counts. The V gene is TRBV4-2, the J gene TRBJ2-3; 9 bases match TRBD2. V gave up 1 base and J gave up 1 base; unmatched junction bases: 0. Germline V gives CDR1 LGHNA, CDR2 YNFKEQ. The CDR3 runs 15 residues. In DNA, the CDR3 is TGTGCCAGCAGCCAAGTAGCGGGGGGCACAGATACGCAGTATTTT. This sequence encodes CASSQVAGGTDTQYF.